This T cell receptor beta chain was obtained from a study of blood T cell repertoires in COVID-19. As for the study in general: PBMCs, B-cell-depleted T cells, or T cells were the source of the cDNA or gDNA that made up the material.

V lost 3 bases to trimming and J lost 8 bases, with 5 bases between them. CDR3 length: 12 residues. CDR1 is MNHEY, CDR2 SMNVEV, per germline (reference sequence). Per the original methods: Amplifying reference gene primers gave estimates of nucleated cell counts. Data came from immunoSEQ multiplex PCR; TCRdb stores just in-frame clones and leaves some out. D and trimming come from the DNA, and the V and J calls and clone size come from that table. This table has fewer than 200,000 clones, about 85% appearing once. Sequenced input: peripheral blood. The chain uses TRBV27 and TRBJ1-6, with no clear D. This TCR was recovered from a man aged 55-75 years who had recovered from COVID-19. The CDR3 region is CASSFIYSPLHF. DNA for the CDR3: TGTGCCAGCAGTTTTATTTATTCACCCCTCCACTTT.